This entry features one TCR beta chain sequence. Matched for age and sex, the controls were healthy donors. TEMRA cells were enriched by FACS, while CD8+ and CD4+ T cells were obtained through a negative isolation that was performed magnetically. The data stem from a study of CD8 T cells in Susac syndrome. After extraction with the RNeasy kit, about 0.5 to 1 ug of the RNA was reverse transcribed using random hexamers. Amplification of TCR beta CDR3 across 54 Vbeta and 13 Jbeta was performed with immunoSEQ multiplex PCR. TCRdb reprocessed the immunoSEQ multiplex PCR reads with MiXCR, giving one entry per CDR3 protein. The table records fewer than 150,000 distinct CDR3 sequences, 90% to 95% of them present only once. This CDR3 comprises 15 residues. Trimming took 3 bases from V and 8 from J, leaving 19 bases between them.

The gene calls are TRBV12-3 or TRBV12-4 and TRBJ1-1; D unresolved. The sample taken for sequencing was CD4+ T cells from PBMCs. The clonotype originates from a human donor in good health. The CDR3 protein is CASSLDLRMAAEAFF. The CDR3 bases are TGTGCCAGCAGTTTGGATTTAAGGATGGCAGCCGAAGCTTTCTTT.